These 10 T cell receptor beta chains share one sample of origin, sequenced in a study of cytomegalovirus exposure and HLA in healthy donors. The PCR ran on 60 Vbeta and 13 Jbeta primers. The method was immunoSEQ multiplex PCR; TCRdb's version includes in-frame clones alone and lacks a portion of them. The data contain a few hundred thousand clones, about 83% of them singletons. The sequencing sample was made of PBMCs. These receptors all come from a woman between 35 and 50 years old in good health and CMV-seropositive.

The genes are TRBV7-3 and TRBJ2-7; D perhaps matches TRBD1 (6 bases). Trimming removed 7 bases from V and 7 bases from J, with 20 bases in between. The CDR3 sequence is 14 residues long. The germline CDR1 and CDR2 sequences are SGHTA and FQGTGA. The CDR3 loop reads CASTQNVGGWEQYF. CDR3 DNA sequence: TGTGCCAGCACTCAAAATGTTGGGGGCTGGGAGCAGTACTTC.

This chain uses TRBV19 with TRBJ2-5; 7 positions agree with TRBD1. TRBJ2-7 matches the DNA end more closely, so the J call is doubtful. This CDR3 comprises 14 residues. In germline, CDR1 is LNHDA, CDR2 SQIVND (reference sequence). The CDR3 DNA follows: TGTGCCAGTAGTTCACCGGGACAGTGGTACGAGCAGTACTTC. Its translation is CASSSPGQWYEQYF.

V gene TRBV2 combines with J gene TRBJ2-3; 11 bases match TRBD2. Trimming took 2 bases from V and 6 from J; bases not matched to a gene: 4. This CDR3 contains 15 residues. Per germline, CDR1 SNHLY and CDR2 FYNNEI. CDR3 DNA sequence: TGTGCCAGCAGTGAATTGGCTAGCGGGAGGGATACGCAGTATTTT. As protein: CASSELASGRDTQYF.

The CDR3 DNA follows: TGTGCCAGCAGCCGGCCGGCGGGAGTTTCGATCCCAGATACGCAGTATTTT. Translated: CASSRPAGVSIPDTQYF. The gene calls are TRBV7-8 and TRBJ2-3; 7 nucleotides agree with TRBD2. Germline-derived CDR1 and CDR2 are SGHVS and FQNEAQ. This CDR3 is built from 17 residues. The ends lost 5 bases at V and 4 bases at J; junction bases unmatched: 15.

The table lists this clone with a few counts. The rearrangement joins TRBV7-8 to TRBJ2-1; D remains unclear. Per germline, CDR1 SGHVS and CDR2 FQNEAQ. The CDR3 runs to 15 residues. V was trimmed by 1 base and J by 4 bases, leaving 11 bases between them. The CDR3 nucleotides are TGTGCCAGCAGCTTAGACCTGGCCACATACAATGAGCAGTTCTTC. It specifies CASSLDLATYNEQFF.

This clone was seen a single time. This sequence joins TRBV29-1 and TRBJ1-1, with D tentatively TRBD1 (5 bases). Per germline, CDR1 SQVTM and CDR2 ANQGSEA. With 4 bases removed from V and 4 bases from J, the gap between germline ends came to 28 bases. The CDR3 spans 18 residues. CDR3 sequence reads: CSVVFWVGQLLWGTEAFF. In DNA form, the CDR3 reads TGCAGCGTTGTATTCTGGGTAGGACAATTACTTTGGGGCACTGAAGCTTTCTTT.

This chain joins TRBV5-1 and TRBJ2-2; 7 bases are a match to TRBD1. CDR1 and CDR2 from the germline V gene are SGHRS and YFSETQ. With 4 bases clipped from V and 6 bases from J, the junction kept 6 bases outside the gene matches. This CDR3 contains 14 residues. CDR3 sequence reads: CASSAGTVPGELFF. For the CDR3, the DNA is TGCGCCAGCAGCGCTGGGACAGTCCCCGGGGAGCTGTTTTTT.

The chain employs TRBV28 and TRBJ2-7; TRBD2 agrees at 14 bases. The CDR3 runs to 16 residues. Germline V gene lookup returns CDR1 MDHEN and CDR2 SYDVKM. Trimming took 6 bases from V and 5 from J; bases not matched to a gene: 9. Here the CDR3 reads CASSPGLAGGSDEQYF. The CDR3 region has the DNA TGTGCCAGCAGCCCTGGACTAGCGGGGGGATCGGACGAGCAGTACTTC.

In DNA form, the CDR3 reads TGTGCCAGCAGCCAAGGGGGGGCGGGGGGGTACGAGCAGTACTTC. Translated, it gives CASSQGGAGGYEQYF. V gene TRBV4-2 combines with J gene TRBJ2-7; 9 bases are shared with TRBD2. Germline CDR1 and CDR2: LGHNA and YNFKEQ. This CDR3 has 15 residues. V lost 1 base, J lost 4 bases, and 5 bases stayed unmatched.

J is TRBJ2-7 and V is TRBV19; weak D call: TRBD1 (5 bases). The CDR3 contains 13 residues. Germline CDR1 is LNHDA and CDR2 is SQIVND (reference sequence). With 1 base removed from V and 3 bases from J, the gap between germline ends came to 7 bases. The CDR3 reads CASSIADSYEQYF. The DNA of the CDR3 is TGTGCCAGTAGTATAGCCGACAGCTACGAGCAGTACTTC.